Listed here are 23 T cell receptor beta chains from one sample, sequenced in a study of T cells after yellow fever vaccination (dated by TCRdb to about 2019). Per the publication, the treatment or condition label means: live attenuated yellow fever vaccine strain. Libraries came from 5' RACE. Sequencing took place on an Illumina HiSeq 2500. TCRdb reprocessing: public reads trimmed at Q25 with fastp, clones called with MiXCR, in-frame beta chains kept. Each record represents a unique CDR3 protein, reported with the most common genes and DNA among its rows. The sample table holds roughly 4,600 distinct CDR3 sequences, of which more than 7.5% were seen once. The top ten clones comprise 1.4% of the sample. Sequences were derived from PBMCs, either bulk or a sorted T-cell subset (CD4+, CD8+, memory, or dextramer-sorted; not recorded which), sampled 15 days after the yellow fever booster vaccination. The receptors were sampled from a man younger than 45 who received the YFV17D yellow fever vaccine.

Judged by abundance, this clonotype is medium-sized. The rearrangement joins TRBV20-1 to TRBJ2-7, with D possibly being TRBD1 (6 bases). CDR1 is DFQATT, CDR2 SNEGSKA, per germline (reference sequence). V lost 3 bases and J 3 bases, leaving 9 bases between the germline ends. This CDR3 has 12 residues. CDR3 loop: CSASGTHYEQYF. For the CDR3, the DNA is TGCAGTGCTAGTGGGACACACTACGAGCAGTACTTC.

The chain uses TRBV7-2 and TRBJ2-3; D may be TRBD1 or TRBD2 (5 bases each). The CDR3 consists of 14 residues. Germline-derived CDR1 and CDR2 are SGHTA and FQGNSA. The V end lost 9 bases, the J end lost 4 bases, and 17 bases lay between the germline ends. CDR3 amino acids: CASLYGGAADTQYF. DNA of the CDR3: TGTGCCAGTCTCTATGGGGGAGCGGCAGATACGCAGTATTTT.

Relative to its sample, this clonotype is medium-sized. The rearrangement links TRBV20-1 to TRBJ1-2; D remains ambiguous. Trimming cost V 0 bases and J 9 bases, with 11 bases left between them. CDR3 length equals 12 residues. From germline, CDR1 is DFQATT and CDR2 SNEGSKA (reference sequence). CDR3 nucleotides: TGCAGTGCTAGAGATCTTTTGAGAAGCTACACCTTC. It is translated as CSARDLLRSYTF.

This clonotype is labeled as medium-sized. The V call is TRBV19, the J call TRBJ2-1; D is undetermined. Between the trimmed V and J ends, which lost 5 bases and 6 bases, there was a span of 14 bases. This CDR3 is 14 amino acids long. Germline V CDR1 and CDR2: LNHDA, SQIVND (reference sequence). CDR3 sequence (DNA): TGTGCCAGTAGTCGTGGTGACACTCTCAATGAGCAGTTCTTC. Translated: CASSRGDTLNEQFF.

The V gene is TRBV3-1, the J gene TRBJ1-5; D uncertain. V shed 10 bases and J shed 9 bases, with 19 bases lying between them. The germline V gene has CDR1 LGHDT and CDR2 YNNKEL (reference sequence). CDR3 length: 13 residues. CDR3 protein: CATTKQVPWPQHF. CDR3 DNA: TGTGCCACCACCAAGCAGGTCCCTTGGCCCCAGCATTTT.

This clonotype is medium-sized (0.01 to 0.1%) within its sample. The chain carries TRBV5-1 and TRBJ2-3; 8 nucleotides agree with TRBD2. The germline V gene encodes CDR1 SGHRS and CDR2 YFSETQ. Trimming took 0 bases from V and 2 from J; bases not matched to a gene: 8. The CDR3 extends over 17 amino acids. The CDR3 region is CASSLERLAGSTDTQYF. DNA for the CDR3: TGCGCCAGCAGCTTGGAGCGGCTAGCGGGCTCCACAGATACGCAGTATTTT.

In its sample, this clonotype ranks as medium-sized. The genes are TRBV5-5 and TRBJ2-7; D gene uncertain. Deletions cut 0 bases from V and 1 base from J, with 5 bases between. The length of the CDR3 is 13 residues. Germline loops: CDR1 SGHKS, CDR2 YYEKEE (reference sequence). Written as DNA, the CDR3 is TGTGCCAGCAGCTTGGTTCATTCCTACGAGCAGTACTTC. Encoded protein: CASSLVHSYEQYF.

Only one count was recorded for this clonotype. The chain joins TRBV5-2 to TRBJ2-7; the D call of TRBD1 is as the table states it, not checked on the DNA. TRBV5-2 is recorded as a pseudogene. This CDR3 is 15 amino acids long. The CDR3, as DNA: TGTGCCACCACCCAGCACGTCCCCGGGACACACGAGCAGTACTTC. It is translated as CATTQHVPGTHEQYF.

By share, this clonotype ranks as medium-sized. The chain carries TRBV10-3 and TRBJ2-4; 7 bases fit TRBD1. With 8 bases clipped from V and 7 bases from J, the junction kept 5 bases outside the gene matches. This CDR3 is built from 12 residues. In germline, CDR1 is ENHRY, CDR2 SYGVKD. The CDR3 sequence: CAISEGANIQYF. The DNA of the CDR3 is TGTGCCATCTCAGAGGGGGCGAACATTCAGTACTTC.

This clonotype qualifies as medium-sized. The chain joins TRBV28 to TRBJ2-2; no definite D call. The length of the CDR3 is 12 residues. V gave up 11 bases and J gave up 1 base, with 8 bases separating them. Germline-derived CDR1 and CDR2 are MDHEN and SYDVKM. As DNA, the CDR3 is TGTGCCGGTGCAGGGAACACCGGGGAGCTGTTTTTT. The encoded protein is CAGAGNTGELFF.

Judged by abundance, this clonotype is medium-sized. V and J are TRBV29-1 and TRBJ1-1; maybe TRBD1 (5 bases). This CDR3 comprises 11 residues. Trimming took 7 bases from V and 11 from J, leaving 17 bases between them. Germline CDR1 and CDR2: SQVTM and ANQGSEA. Here the CDR3 reads CSARDLLSAFF. For the CDR3, the DNA is TGCAGCGCAAGGGACCTCCTGTCGGCTTTCTTT.

Within the sample, this clonotype is medium-sized (0.01 to 0.1%). The chain carries TRBV3-1 and TRBJ2-7, with 15 nucleotides matching TRBD2. Germline CDR1 and CDR2: LGHDT and YNNKEL (reference sequence). This CDR3 contains 15 residues. V trimming: 5 bases; J trimming: 7 bases; junction bases outside the gene matches: 6. The CDR3 sequence is CASSSGLAGGREQYF. For the CDR3, the DNA is TGTGCCAGCAGCTCGGGACTAGCGGGAGGCAGGGAGCAGTACTTC.

Within the sample, this clonotype is medium-sized. The chain couples TRBV6-1 to TRBJ1-2; 9 nucleotides align to TRBD1. Germline values: CDR1 MNHNS, CDR2 SASEGT. The CDR3 runs 16 residues. J lost 6 bases, V lost 4 bases, and 12 bases had no gene match. Written as DNA, the CDR3 is TGTGCCAGCAGTGTCCTTACCGGGACAGGGCAACATGGCTACACCTTC. It encodes CASSVLTGTGQHGYTF.

In its sample, this clonotype was seen many times. The rearrangement uses TRBV25-1 and TRBJ1-2; D not certain. The CDR3 sequence is 12 residues long. Trimming left V 6 bases short and J 0 bases short, with 5 bases between. Looked up from germline, CDR1 is MGHDK and CDR2 is SYGVNS. The CDR3 loop reads CASRDTNYGYTF. CDR3 bases: TGTGCCAGCAGAGACACTAACTATGGCTACACCTTC.

The chain has TRBV7-2 and TRBJ2-7; D may be TRBD2 (5 bases). Germline V lookup: CDR1 SGHTA, CDR2 FQGNSA. Trimming cost V 5 bases and J 6 bases, with 14 bases left between them. The CDR3 is 13 residues long. CDR3 nucleotide sequence: TGTGCCAGCAGCCCAAACATACTAGGCGAGCAGTACTTC. This gives the protein CASSPNILGEQYF. Using reference TRBV7-2 and TRBJ2-7 for the parts outside the CDR3, the full variable domain is GAGVSQSPSNKVTEKGKDVELRCDPISGHTALYWYRQSLGQGLEFLIYFQGNSAPDKSGLPSDRFSAERTGGSVSTLTIQRTQQEDSAVYLCASSPNILGEQYFGPGTRLTVT.

Relative to its sample, this clonotype is medium-sized (0.01 to 0.1%). The chain is built from TRBV5-5 and TRBJ1-1; D call uncertain. V shed 1 base and J shed 10 bases, with 11 bases lying between them. The CDR3 spans 12 residues. Per germline, CDR1 SGHKS and CDR2 YYEKEE (reference sequence). The CDR3 DNA is TGTGCCAGCAGCTTGCCCCGGAACCTAGCTTTCTTT. It is translated as CASSLPRNLAFF. The full variable domain, in which reference TRBV5-5 and TRBJ1-1 provide the parts outside the CDR3, is DAGVTQSPTHLIKTRGQQVTLRCSPISGHKSVSWYQQVLGQGPQFIFQYYEKEERGRGNFPDRFSARQFPNYSSELNVNALLLGDSALYLCASSLPRNLAFFGQGTRLTVV.

This clonotype was counted ten times or more. The chain recombines TRBV7-9 with TRBJ1-1; D might be TRBD1 (5 bases). V was cut by 4 bases and J by 6 bases, with 15 bases left in between. The CDR3 contains 14 residues. CDR1 is SEHNR and CDR2 is FQNEAQ in the germline V gene (reference sequence). CDR3 sequence: CASSSGQGSAEAFF. The CDR3 DNA follows: TGTGCCAGCAGCTCGGGGCAGGGAAGCGCTGAAGCTTTCTTT.

This clonotype was seen ten or more times. This chain uses TRBV20-1 with TRBJ2-1; tentatively, D is TRBD2 (5 bases). With 3 bases removed from V and 7 bases from J, the gap between germline ends came to 16 bases. Germline V gives CDR1 DFQATT, CDR2 SNEGSKA (reference sequence). This CDR3 spans 14 amino acids. CDR3 sequence reads: CSASTPQRLNEQFF. The DNA of the CDR3 is TGCAGTGCTAGTACCCCCCAGCGGTTGAATGAGCAGTTCTTC.

By share, this clonotype counts as medium-sized. The chain joins TRBV6-5 to TRBJ2-7; D is unclear. Germline V gives CDR1 MNHEY, CDR2 SVGAGI. This CDR3 is 14 amino acids long. V lost 5 bases to trimming and J lost 2 bases, with 13 bases between them. The CDR3 region is CASSPGPVPYEQYF. CDR3 DNA: TGTGCCAGCAGTCCTGGACCCGTACCCTACGAGCAGTACTTC.

By its share, this clonotype is medium-sized. V gene TRBV5-1 combines with J gene TRBJ2-1; D gene ambiguous. The CDR3 is 12 residues long. Trimming stripped 0 bases from V and 7 bases from J, with 5 bases between. Germline lookup yields CDR1 SGHRS and CDR2 YFSETQ. CDR3 sequence reads: CASSLGVNEQFF. CDR3 coding DNA: TGCGCCAGCAGCTTGGGGGTAAATGAGCAGTTCTTC.

The chain carries TRBV14 and TRBJ2-7; D call uncertain. CDR3 length equals 15 residues. V was clipped by 0 bases and J by 2 bases, with 11 bases between them. CDR1 is SGHDN, CDR2 FVKESK, per germline. CDR3 DNA: TGTGCCAGCAGCCAAGACACCGGATACACCTACGAGCAGTACTTC. Its protein is CASSQDTGYTYEQYF.

This clonotype is medium-sized within its sample. The chain employs TRBV9 and TRBJ2-1; 9 nucleotides match TRBD2. The CDR3 is 15 amino acids. Germline-derived CDR1 and CDR2 are SGDLS and YYNGEE. With V trimmed by 4 bases and J by 8 bases, 10 bases remained unmatched. This CDR3 is CASSISGSRADEQFF. CDR3 nucleotide sequence: TGTGCCAGCAGCATTAGCGGGAGCCGAGCAGATGAGCAGTTCTTC.

The chain couples TRBV3-1 to TRBJ2-7, with D possibly matching TRBD2 (5 bases). The CDR3 totals 15 residues. The V end lost 3 bases, the J end lost 2 bases, and 14 bases lay between the germline ends. Looked up from germline, CDR1 is LGHDT and CDR2 is YNNKEL (reference sequence). The CDR3 coding sequence is TGTGCCAGCAGCCAGCAGCTCCCCGGGACCTACGAGCAGTACTTC. Protein sequence: CASSQQLPGTYEQYF.